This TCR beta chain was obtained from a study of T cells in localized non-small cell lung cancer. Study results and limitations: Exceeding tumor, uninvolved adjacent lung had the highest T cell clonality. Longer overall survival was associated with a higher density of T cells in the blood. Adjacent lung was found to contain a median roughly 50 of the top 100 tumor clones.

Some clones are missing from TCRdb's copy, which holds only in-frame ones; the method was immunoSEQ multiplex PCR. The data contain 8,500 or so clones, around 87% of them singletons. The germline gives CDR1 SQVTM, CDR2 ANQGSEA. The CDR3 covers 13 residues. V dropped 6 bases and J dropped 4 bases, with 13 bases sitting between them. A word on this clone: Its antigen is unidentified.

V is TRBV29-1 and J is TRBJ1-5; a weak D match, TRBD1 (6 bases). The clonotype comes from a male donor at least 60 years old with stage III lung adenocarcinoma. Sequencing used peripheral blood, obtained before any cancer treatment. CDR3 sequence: CSVGTFENQPQHF. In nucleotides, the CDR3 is TGCAGCGTCGGGACATTTGAGAATCAGCCCCAGCATTTT.